A single sample gave rise to the 31 T cell receptor beta chains below, sequenced in a study of control samples from healthy donors and cancer patients. Profiling relied on immunoSEQ multiplex PCR, and the TCRdb table lists in-frame clones only, not all of them. The table lists some 410,000 clones, 90% of them singletons. Sequencing was carried out using PBMCs. The receptor source for this set is a man aged 35 to 55 with head and neck cancer.

The V and J genes are TRBV3-1 (or the pseudogene TRBV3-2) and TRBJ1-1, with 11 bases aligning to TRBD1. V gave up 4 bases and J gave up 5 bases; unmatched junction bases: 9. The V gene's germline CDR1 is LGHDT and CDR2 YNNKEL (reference sequence). This CDR3 comprises 16 residues. The CDR3 region has the DNA TGTGCCAGCAGCCCCAGGACAGGGGGCGCGGGAACTGAAGCTTTCTTT. It codes for CASSPRTGGAGTEAFF.

Remarks on this clone: The sample holds other DNA sequences that translate to the same CDR3. The chain uses TRBV12-3 or TRBV12-4 and TRBJ1-1; D is undetermined. V lost 5 bases and J lost 5, with 6 bases in between. The CDR3 sequence is 11 residues long. The CDR3 sequence is CASSLRTEAFF. The CDR3, as DNA: TGTGCCAGCAGTCTCCGGACTGAAGCTTTCTTT.

The chain has TRBV7-6 and TRBJ1-1, with D possibly TRBD1 on 5 matching bases. Trimming cost V 5 bases and J 0 bases, with 16 bases left between them. The CDR3 totals 16 residues. The germline V gene encodes CDR1 SGHVS and CDR2 FNYEAQ. CDR3 in DNA: TGTGCCAGCAGCCCTGGGGGGGAAAGCCTGAACACTGAAGCTTTCTTT. This codes for CASSPGGESLNTEAFF.

The chain links TRBV11-3 to TRBJ2-7, with no clear D. The CDR3 is made up of 15 amino acids. With 5 bases removed from V and 2 bases from J, the gap between germline ends came to 16 bases. Germline V gives CDR1 SGHNT, CDR2 YENEEA. The CDR3 spells CASSLRFGQTYEQYF. In nucleotides, the CDR3 is TGTGCCAGCAGCCTACGATTTGGGCAGACCTACGAGCAGTACTTC.

The chain employs TRBV4-2 and TRBJ1-6; 8 positions agree with TRBD1. The CDR3 totals 15 residues. The V segment lost 4 bases and the J segment 6 bases; nucleotides outside the gene matches: 5. CDR1 is LGHNA, CDR2 YNFKEQ, per germline. The DNA of the CDR3 is TGTGCCAGCAGCCCGGAAGACAGGGGTAATTCACCCCTCCACTTT. Its protein is CASSPEDRGNSPLHF.

For the CDR3, the DNA is TGTGCCAGCTCATTCGGGCAGGGGAGCTACAATGAGCAGTTCTTC. Amino acid sequence: CASSFGQGSYNEQFF. The gene calls are TRBV18 and TRBJ2-1; D is perhaps TRBD1 (6 bases). This CDR3 spans 15 amino acids. With 5 bases removed from V and 3 bases from J, the gap between germline ends came to 14 bases. Germline lookup yields CDR1 KGHSH and CDR2 LQKENI.

The genes are TRBV7-2 and TRBJ1-2; TRBD1 agrees at 8 bases. Germline CDR1 and CDR2: SGHTA and FQGNSA. The J segment lost 4 bases and the V segment lost 4 bases, leaving 11 bases of the junction unmatched. The CDR3 consists of 16 residues. CDR3 sequence (DNA): TGTGCCAGCAGCTCGCCCGACAGGGGAGAATTCTATGGCTACACCTTC. As protein: CASSSPDRGEFYGYTF.

In this sample, this clone turned up once. This chain joins TRBV2 and TRBJ2-7, with 7 positions matching TRBD1. The CDR3 runs 13 residues. The ends lost 6 bases at V and 6 bases at J; junction bases unmatched: 8. The germline V gene encodes CDR1 SNHLY and CDR2 FYNNEI. CDR3 coding DNA: TGTGCCAGCAGCCAGGGGGTGATAGGCGAGCAGTACTTC. It codes for CASSQGVIGEQYF.

In this sample, this clone turned up once. The genes are TRBV9 and TRBJ1-1; D is ambiguous. The CDR3 runs to 14 residues. The germline CDR1 and CDR2 sequences are SGDLS and YYNGEE. The V end was cut by 3 bases, the J end by 3 bases, with 12 bases between. The CDR3: CASSESDGYTEAFF. As DNA, the CDR3 is TGTGCCAGCAGCGAATCGGACGGATACACTGAAGCTTTCTTT.

V and J are TRBV6-5 and TRBJ1-2; the D gene is possibly TRBD1 (5 bases). V lost 0 bases and J 5 bases, leaving 10 bases between the germline ends. This CDR3 is built from 14 residues. From germline, CDR1 is MNHEY and CDR2 SVGAGI. CDR3 nucleotide sequence: TGTGCCAGCAGTTACTCGATAAGGGGATATGGCTACACCTTC. Its translation: CASSYSIRGYGYTF.

V usage is TRBV19 and J usage is TRBJ1-2; tentatively, D is TRBD1 (6 bases). The V end was cut by 6 bases, the J end by 7 bases, with 15 bases between. Germline V gives CDR1 LNHDA, CDR2 SQIVND (reference sequence). The CDR3 loop spans 13 amino acids. In DNA form, the CDR3 reads TGTGCCAGTAGGGACAGCCCCCCCGGTGGCTACACCTTC. Translated: CASRDSPPGGYTF.

A single count supports this clone. The V call is TRBV19, the J call TRBJ1-1; a possible D gene is TRBD1 (5 bases). V dropped 3 bases and J dropped 4 bases, with 15 bases sitting between them. This CDR3 has 15 amino acids. In germline, CDR1 is LNHDA, CDR2 SQIVND (reference sequence). CDR3 in DNA: TGTGCCAGTAGTATCACTTGGGGGGTAATCACTGAAGCTTTCTTT. Translation: CASSITWGVITEAFF.

Of note for this clone: The sample has other DNA sequences that encode this CDR3 too. The gene calls are TRBV11-3 and TRBJ2-3, with D possibly being TRBD2 (5 bases). Germline loops: CDR1 SGHNT, CDR2 YENEEA. The CDR3 consists of 14 residues. Trimming pared 4 bases from V and 0 bases from J, leaving 8 bases between. CDR3 coding DNA: TGTGCCAGCAGCTCCAGGACTAGCACAGATACGCAGTATTTT. It codes for CASSSRTSTDTQYF.

This chain uses TRBV28 with TRBJ2-7, with D perhaps TRBD1 or TRBD2 (5 bases each). Germline CDR1 is MDHEN and CDR2 is SYDVKM. There are 17 residues in the CDR3. Trimming left V 4 bases short and J 6 bases short, with 25 bases between. CDR3 sequence reads: CASSSVSYRGRALEQYF. CDR3 nucleotides: TGTGCCAGCAGTTCCGTTAGTTATCGGGGACGAGCTCTCGAGCAGTACTTC. Supplemented by reference TRBV28 and TRBJ2-7, the full variable domain reads DVKVTQSSRYLVKRTGEKVFLECVQDMDHENMFWYRQDPGLGLRLIYFSYDVKMKEKGDIPEGYSVSREKKERFSLILESASTNQTSMYLCASSSVSYRGRALEQYFGPGTRLTVT.

This chain links TRBV28 with TRBJ1-2, with unresolved D. Germline loops: CDR1 MDHEN, CDR2 SYDVKM. The CDR3 length is 13 residues. V lost 4 bases to trimming and J lost 7 bases, with 13 bases between them. CDR3 nucleotide sequence: TGTGCCAGCAGTTCGGCCAGTCCTTTTGGCTACACCTTC. As protein: CASSSASPFGYTF.

This clone was observed once. Written as DNA, the CDR3 is TGTGCCATCAGTGATTTCGGAGATTCCATCCCTTTCTCCTACAATGAGCAGTTCTTC. It translates to CAISDFGDSIPFSYNEQFF. The V gene is TRBV10-3, the J gene TRBJ2-1; D is uncertain. Germline CDR1 is ENHRY and CDR2 is SYGVKD. The CDR3 is 19 amino acids. The germline V and J ends were trimmed by 3 bases and 0 bases, with 21 bases remaining between them.

This sequence joins TRBV2 and TRBJ2-1; tentative D call: TRBD1 (6 bases). This CDR3 spans 14 amino acids. The V and J ends lost 3 bases and 2 bases respectively, with 8 bases between them. Per germline, CDR1 SNHLY and CDR2 FYNNEI. In DNA, the CDR3 is TGTGCCAGCAGTGAGTGGGACACCTACAATGAGCAGTTCTTC. Translated, it gives CASSEWDTYNEQFF.

This chain uses TRBV3-1 (or the pseudogene TRBV3-2) with TRBJ2-1, with 11 bases that match TRBD2. V was clipped by 1 base and J by 4 bases; unmatched bases: 3. Germline V lookup: CDR1 LGHDT, CDR2 YNNKEL (reference sequence). The CDR3 totals 16 residues. The CDR3 region has the DNA TGTGCCAGCAGCCAAGCGACTAGCGGGGCGTACAATGAGCAGTTCTTC. Translation: CASSQATSGAYNEQFF.

The chain is built from TRBV28 and TRBJ2-5; 8 bases are shared with TRBD2. J lost 0 bases, V lost 7 bases, and 10 bases had no gene match. Germline loops: CDR1 MDHEN, CDR2 SYDVKM. CDR3 size: 16 residues. The CDR3 sequence is CASTLGLAGYQETQYF. The CDR3 DNA follows: TGTGCCAGCACCTTAGGGCTAGCGGGTTACCAAGAGACCCAGTACTTC.

The rearrangement links TRBV24-1 to TRBJ1-1; 7 nucleotides agree with TRBD1. Germline V lookup: CDR1 KGHDR, CDR2 SFDVKD. The V and J ends lost 7 bases and 3 bases, in that order; junction bases with no gene match: 7. The CDR3 is 14 amino acids. The CDR3 spells CATRKGAEDTEAFF. CDR3 nucleotide sequence: TGTGCCACCAGGAAGGGGGCGGAGGACACTGAAGCTTTCTTT.

The rearrangement joins TRBV19 to TRBJ1-1, with 12 bases fitting TRBD1. The V and J ends lost 7 bases and 3 bases, in that order; junction bases with no gene match: 6. The germline V gene has CDR1 LNHDA and CDR2 SQIVND (reference sequence). This CDR3 comprises 15 residues. CDR3 sequence (DNA): TGTGCCAGTACCGGGACAGGGGGCGCGGACACTGAAGCTTTCTTT. It is translated as CASTGTGGADTEAFF.

J is TRBJ2-1 and V is TRBV4-2; D might be TRBD2 (6 bases). From germline, CDR1 is LGHNA and CDR2 YNFKEQ. Trimming took off 4 bases at V and 4 bases at J, with 17 bases between the two ends. There are 16 residues in the CDR3. CDR3 nucleotide sequence: TGTGCCAGCAGCCTAACCGAGCTAGCGCGTTACAATGAGCAGTTCTTC. Its protein product is CASSLTELARYNEQFF.

A single count supports this clone. This chain uses TRBV28 with TRBJ1-1; D might be TRBD1 (5 bases). CDR1 is MDHEN and CDR2 is SYDVKM in the germline V gene. CDR3 length equals 10 residues. V was cut by 10 bases and J by 7 bases, with 10 bases left in between. Written as DNA, the CDR3 is TGTGCCACCAGACAGCTTGAAGCTTTCTTT. This codes for CATRQLEAFF.

The CDR3 DNA follows: TGTGCCAGCTCACCACCAAATGAGGGGGCAAGTGCTTTCTTT. Amino acids: CASSPPNEGASAFF. The rearrangement uses TRBV18 and TRBJ1-1, with TRBD1 matching 7 bases. The CDR3 covers 14 residues. V shed 0 bases, J shed 11 bases, and the junction held 9 bases outside the gene matches. Germline assignment: CDR1 KGHSH and CDR2 LQKENI.

The chain links TRBV10-3 to TRBJ1-6; 9 bases line up with TRBD1. Per germline, CDR1 ENHRY and CDR2 SYGVKD. The CDR3 totals 14 residues. The ends lost 6 bases at V and 8 bases at J; junction bases unmatched: 5. CDR3: CAISPGQGDSPLHF. In DNA, the CDR3 is TGTGCCATCAGCCCGGGACAGGGTGATTCACCCCTCCACTTT.

This chain connects TRBV19 to TRBJ1-5, with 9 bases aligning to TRBD1. Germline V gives CDR1 LNHDA, CDR2 SQIVND (reference sequence). This CDR3 spans 15 amino acids. Losses at the gene ends were 5 bases for V and 3 bases for J; bases not matched to a gene: 5. DNA for the CDR3: TGTGCCAGTAGTGTGGGGACAGGGTCCAATCAGCCCCAGCATTTT. It is translated as CASSVGTGSNQPQHF.

This chain uses TRBV18 with TRBJ2-1; D gene unclear. In germline, CDR1 is KGHSH, CDR2 LQKENI. The CDR3 contains 14 residues. The V end was cut by 3 bases, the J end by 5 bases, with 11 bases between. CDR3 coding DNA: TGTGCCAGCTCACCCAGGCAGGCGGACAATGAGCAGTTCTTC. Protein: CASSPRQADNEQFF.

The V gene is TRBV9, the J gene TRBJ2-1; 9 bases are a match to TRBD2. V was pared by 3 bases and J by 6 bases, with 13 bases of the junction left unmatched. Looked up from germline, CDR1 is SGDLS and CDR2 is YYNGEE. This CDR3 is built from 17 residues. In DNA, the CDR3 is TGTGCCAGCAGCGAGGACCCTAGGGGAGCGGGGGGCAATGAGCAGTTCTTC. Its translation is CASSEDPRGAGGNEQFF.

This chain joins TRBV9 and TRBJ2-7, with TRBD1 as a possible D gene (5 bases). The CDR3 covers 14 residues. The germline gives CDR1 SGDLS, CDR2 YYNGEE. Trimming took off 0 bases at V and 0 bases at J, with 7 bases between the two ends. The CDR3 spells CASSVDDSSYEQYF. DNA for the CDR3: TGTGCCAGCAGCGTAGACGACAGCTCCTACGAGCAGTACTTC. Drawing the rest from reference TRBV9 and TRBJ2-7, the complete variable domain is DSGVTQTPKHLITATGQRVTLRCSPRSGDLSVYWYQQSLDQGLQFLIQYYNGEERAKGNILERFSAQQFPDLHSELNLSSLELGDSALYFCASSVDDSSYEQYFGPGTRLTVT.

This rearrangement joins TRBV5-4 to TRBJ2-7; 7 bases line up with TRBD1. This CDR3 region has 15 residues. The junction had 6 bases not matched to a gene; V was cut back by 0 bases and J by 3 bases. Per germline, CDR1 SGHNT and CDR2 YYREEE (reference sequence). CDR3 bases: TGTGCCAGCAGCTTGGGGGGGACAGCGGTCTACGAGCAGTACTTC. The encoded protein is CASSLGGTAVYEQYF.

A few counts support this clone. The gene calls are TRBV7-2 and TRBJ2-2; 11 nucleotides align to TRBD2. This CDR3 comprises 19 residues. Germline CDR1 and CDR2: SGHTA and FQGNSA. The V segment lost 5 bases and the J segment 5 bases; nucleotides outside the gene matches: 16. The CDR3 bases are TGTGCCAGCAGCCCCCGTCCCGCCCTACTAGCGGGAGTGACCGGGGAGCTGTTTTTT. The encoded protein is CASSPRPALLAGVTGELFF.